These 12 T cell receptor beta chains were sequenced from one sample in a study of blood T cell repertoires in COVID-19. This table comes from immunoSEQ multiplex PCR, and its TCRdb copy is limited to in-frame clones, with some not included. The table includes 350,000 or so clones, about 88% detected once. Sequencing was done on a sample of PBMCs or T cells enriched from blood (not recorded which). The receptors were sampled from a woman aged 25 to 39 who had been exposed to COVID-19.

The V call is TRBV19, the J call TRBJ1-4; tentative D call: TRBD1 (5 bases). Germline V lookup: CDR1 LNHDA, CDR2 SQIVND (reference sequence). The V end was cut by 8 bases, the J end by 2 bases, with 9 bases between. The CDR3 extends over 13 amino acids. The CDR3 nucleotides read TGTGCCAGTCGGGGACTGACTAATGAAAAACTGTTTTTT. This encodes CASRGLTNEKLFF.

This chain connects TRBV5-1 to TRBJ1-4, with a weak D call TRBD1 (5 bases). The CDR3 has 14 amino acids. V was clipped by 4 bases and J by 4 bases, with 11 bases between them. Germline-derived CDR1 and CDR2 are SGHRS and YFSETQ. The CDR3 loop reads CASSRSGGNEKLFF. The DNA for the CDR3 is TGCGCCAGCAGCCGGAGCGGGGGTAATGAAAAACTGTTTTTT.

The rearrangement joins TRBV27 to TRBJ1-2, with a weak D call TRBD1 (5 bases). The CDR3 is made up of 13 amino acids. Germline CDR1 is MNHEY and CDR2 is SMNVEV (reference sequence). Trimming removed 5 bases from V and 8 bases from J, with 15 bases in between. In DNA form, the CDR3 reads TGTGCCAGCAGTCAAAGGGGAAAGGGGGGCTACACCTTC. Its translation is CASSQRGKGGYTF.

This clone was seen a single time. This chain links TRBV7-9 with TRBJ1-4; tentatively, D is TRBD1 (6 bases). V dropped 4 bases and J dropped 2 bases, with 14 bases sitting between them. The CDR3 has 16 residues. CDR1 is SEHNR and CDR2 is FQNEAQ in the germline V gene (reference sequence). The CDR3 sequence is CASSSSLGATNEKLFF. The CDR3 DNA is TGTGCCAGCAGCTCATCCCTGGGGGCTACTAATGAAAAACTGTTTTTT. Looking up the rest from reference TRBV7-9 and TRBJ1-4 gives the full variable domain: DTGVSQNPRHKITKRGQNVTFRCDPISEHNRLYWYRQTLGQGPEFLTYFQNEAQLEKSRLLSDRFSAERPKGSFSTLEIQRTEQGDSAMYLCASSSSLGATNEKLFFGSGTQLSVL.

This chain joins TRBV3-1 (or the pseudogene TRBV3-2) and TRBJ2-4; a possible D gene is TRBD1 (5 bases). The CDR3 is 12 amino acids. Trimming pared 6 bases from V and 3 bases from J, leaving 6 bases between. The germline V gene has CDR1 LGHDT and CDR2 YNNKEL (reference sequence). The CDR3 DNA reads TGTGCCAGCAGTCAGGGCAAAAACATTCAGTACTTC. This encodes CASSQGKNIQYF.

This clone was picked up a small number of times. This rearrangement joins TRBV18 to TRBJ2-2; TRBD1 agrees at 8 bases. Germline V gene lookup returns CDR1 KGHSH and CDR2 LQKENI. The CDR3 consists of 15 residues. Trimming removed 3 bases from V and 7 bases from J; junction bases left unmatched: 7. The CDR3 spells CASSPSTGVGGELFF. The CDR3 DNA is TGTGCCAGCTCACCCTCGACAGGGGTCGGCGGGGAGCTGTTTTTT.

CDR3 sequence: CASSALFFSYEQYF. CDR3 sequence (DNA): TGTGCCAGCAGTGCTTTGTTTTTTTCCTACGAGCAGTACTTC. The rearrangement uses TRBV2 and TRBJ2-7; D gene uncertain. V was pared by 4 bases and J by 1 base, with 11 bases between. Germline-derived CDR1 and CDR2 are SNHLY and FYNNEI. This CDR3 contains 14 residues.

The CDR3 coding sequence is TGTGCCTGGAGACTAGCGGGAGACAATGAGCAGTTCTTC. This translates into CAWRLAGDNEQFF. This rearrangement joins TRBV30 to TRBJ2-1, with 11 bases lining up with TRBD2. With V trimmed by 3 bases and J by 5 bases, 0 bases remained unmatched. CDR1 GTSNPN and CDR2 SVGIG come from the germline V gene (reference sequence). CDR3 size: 13 residues.

The V and J genes are TRBV10-1 and TRBJ2-7; 12 nucleotides match TRBD2. Looked up from germline, CDR1 is WNHNN and CDR2 is SYGVQD (reference sequence). The junction had 13 bases not matched to a gene; V was cut back by 3 bases and J by 7 bases. This CDR3 spans 17 amino acids. CDR3 sequence (DNA): TGCGCCAGCAGTGACCCGGGACTAGCGGGCGCTCCGGCGGAGCAGTACTTC. Its translation: CASSDPGLAGAPAEQYF.

With respect to this clone: A junction boundary mismatches the germline segment, possibly from a read error. The chain carries TRBV2 and TRBJ2-3; the D is unclear. The germline V gene encodes CDR1 SNHLY and CDR2 FYNNEI. This CDR3 has 14 amino acids. CDR3 in amino acids: CASSEDHRVDTQYF. The CDR3, as DNA: TGTGCCAGCAGCGAAGACCATCGGGTAGATACGCAGTATTTT.

This clone was counted only a few times. The chain couples TRBV2 to TRBJ1-2; D is possibly TRBD1 (6 bases). The CDR3 contains 15 residues. Germline V lookup: CDR1 SNHLY, CDR2 FYNNEI. V lost 4 bases and J 6 bases, leaving 18 bases between the germline ends. CDR3 sequence: CASSGLDRMGNGYTF. The CDR3 DNA is TGTGCCAGCAGTGGACTCGACAGGATGGGCAATGGCTACACCTTC.

The chain carries TRBV28 and TRBJ2-1; tentatively, D is TRBD1 (6 bases). CDR1 and CDR2 from the germline V gene are MDHEN and SYDVKM. There are 15 residues in the CDR3. V was pared by 7 bases and J by 0 bases, with 13 bases between. CDR3 residues: CASTAGESSYNEQFF. Written as DNA, the CDR3 is TGTGCCAGCACCGCAGGGGAGAGCTCCTACAATGAGCAGTTCTTC.